The 5 T cell receptor beta chains below come from one sample, sequenced in a study of radiation and T cells in renal cell carcinoma. The method was immunoSEQ multiplex PCR; TCRdb's version includes in-frame clones alone and lacks a portion of them. The sample holds approximately 170,000 clones, about 87% seen once. Time point specified: blood 4 weeks post-SBRT, at nephrectomy. Treatment indicated: 15 Gy SBRT to primary tumor, nephrectomy 4 weeks later. Material: blood, obtained from a patient whose treatment included radiotherapy and nephrectomy. All receptors derive from a woman in her 50s with renal cell carcinoma.

Worth noting for this clone: Other DNA sequences in this specimen translate into the identical CDR3. The gene calls are TRBV6-6 and TRBJ1-4, with TRBD1 matching 7 bases. CDR3 length: 15 amino acids. Trimming cost V 2 bases and J 2 bases; bases outside gene matches: 2. CDR1 and CDR2 from the germline V gene are MNHNY and SVGAGI (reference sequence). The CDR3, as DNA: TGTGCCAGCAGTTACGGGGACAGCACTAATGAAAAACTGTTTTTT. It specifies CASSYGDSTNEKLFF.

The chain employs TRBV15 and TRBJ2-3; D unresolved. Germline CDR1 is LNHNV and CDR2 is YYDKDF (reference sequence). The V gene lost 6 bases and the J gene lost 2 bases, with 6 bases spanning the gap. CDR3 length equals 12 residues. Here the CDR3 DNA reads TGTGCCACCAGATTTATCACAGATACGCAGTATTTT. Protein product: CATRFITDTQYF.

This chain links TRBV6-1 with TRBJ1-2; TRBD1 agrees at 9 bases. V lost 6 bases, J lost 8 bases, and 7 bases stayed unmatched. This CDR3 has 13 residues. The germline V gene has CDR1 MNHNS and CDR2 SASEGT. The CDR3 reads CASREQGAGGYTF. The CDR3 coding sequence is TGTGCCAGCAGGGAACAGGGGGCTGGGGGCTACACCTTC.

The rearrangement links TRBV5-4 to TRBJ2-3; 8 nucleotides line up with TRBD2. Germline V gene lookup returns CDR1 SGHNT and CDR2 YYREEE (reference sequence). The CDR3 consists of 16 residues. V was clipped by 3 bases and J by 3 bases; unmatched bases: 9. The CDR3 bases are TGTGCCAGCAGCTCACGGACTAGCCCCTTAACAGATACGCAGTATTTT. This sequence encodes CASSSRTSPLTDTQYF. Full variable domain (remainder filled in from reference TRBV5-4 and TRBJ2-3): ETGVTQSPTHLIKTRGQQVTLRCSSQSGHNTVSWYQQALGQGPQFIFQYYREEENGRGNFPPRFSGLQFPNYSSELNVNALELDDSALYLCASSSRTSPLTDTQYFGPGTRLTVL.

V is TRBV2 and J is TRBJ2-3, with D maybe TRBD1 (6 bases). Germline assignment: CDR1 SNHLY and CDR2 FYNNEI. This CDR3 region has 17 residues. The germline V and J ends were trimmed by 5 bases and 4 bases, with 22 bases remaining between them. The CDR3 region has the DNA TGTGCCAGCAGTCAGATTCCGCAGGGGCCTGTAGCAGATACGCAGTATTTT. Its translation: CASSQIPQGPVADTQYF.